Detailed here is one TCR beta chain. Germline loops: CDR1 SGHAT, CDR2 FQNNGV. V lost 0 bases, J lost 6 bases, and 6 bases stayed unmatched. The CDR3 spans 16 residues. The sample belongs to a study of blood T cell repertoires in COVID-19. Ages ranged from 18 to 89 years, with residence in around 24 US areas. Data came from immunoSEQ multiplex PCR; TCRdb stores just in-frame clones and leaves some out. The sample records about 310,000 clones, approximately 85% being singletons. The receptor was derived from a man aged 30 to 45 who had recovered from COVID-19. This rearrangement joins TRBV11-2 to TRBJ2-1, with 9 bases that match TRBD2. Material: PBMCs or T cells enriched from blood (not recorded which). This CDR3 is CASSLDPGGGANEQFF. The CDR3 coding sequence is TGTGCCAGCAGCTTAGATCCCGGCGGGGGGGCCAATGAGCAGTTCTTC.